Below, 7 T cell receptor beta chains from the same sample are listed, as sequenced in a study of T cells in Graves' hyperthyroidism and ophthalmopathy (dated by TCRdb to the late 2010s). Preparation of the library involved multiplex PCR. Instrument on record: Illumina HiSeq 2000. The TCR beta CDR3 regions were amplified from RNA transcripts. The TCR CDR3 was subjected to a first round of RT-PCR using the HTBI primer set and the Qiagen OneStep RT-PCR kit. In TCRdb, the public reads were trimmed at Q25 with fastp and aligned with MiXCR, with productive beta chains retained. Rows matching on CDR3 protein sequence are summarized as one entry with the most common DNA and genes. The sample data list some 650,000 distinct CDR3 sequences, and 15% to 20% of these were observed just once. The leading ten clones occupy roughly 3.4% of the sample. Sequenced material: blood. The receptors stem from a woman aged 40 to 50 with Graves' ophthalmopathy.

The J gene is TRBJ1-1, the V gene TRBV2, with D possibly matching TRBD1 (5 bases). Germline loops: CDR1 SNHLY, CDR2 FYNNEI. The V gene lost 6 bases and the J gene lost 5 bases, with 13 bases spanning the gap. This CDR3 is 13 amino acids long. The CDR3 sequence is CASRGRERTEAFF. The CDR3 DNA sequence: TGTGCCAGCAGGGGACGGGAACGAACTGAAGCTTTCTTT. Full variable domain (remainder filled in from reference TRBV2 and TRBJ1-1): EPEVTQTPSHQVTQMGQEVILRCVPISNHLYFYWYRQILGQKVEFLVSFYNNEISEKSEIFDDQFSVERPDGSNFTLKIRSTKLEDSAMYFCASRGRERTEAFFGQGTRLTVV.

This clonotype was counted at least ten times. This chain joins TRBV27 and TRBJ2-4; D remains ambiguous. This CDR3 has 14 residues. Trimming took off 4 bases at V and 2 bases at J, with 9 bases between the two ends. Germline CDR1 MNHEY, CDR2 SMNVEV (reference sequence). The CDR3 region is CASSSRGSKNIQYF. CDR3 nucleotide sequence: TGTGCCAGCAGTTCGAGAGGCTCCAAAAACATTCAGTACTTC.

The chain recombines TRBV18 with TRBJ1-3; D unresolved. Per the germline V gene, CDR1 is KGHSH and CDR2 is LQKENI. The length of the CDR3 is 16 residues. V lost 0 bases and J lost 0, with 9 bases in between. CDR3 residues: CASSPPRARSGNTIYF. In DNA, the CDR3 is TGTGCCAGCTCACCACCGAGAGCCCGCTCTGGAAACACCATATATTTT.

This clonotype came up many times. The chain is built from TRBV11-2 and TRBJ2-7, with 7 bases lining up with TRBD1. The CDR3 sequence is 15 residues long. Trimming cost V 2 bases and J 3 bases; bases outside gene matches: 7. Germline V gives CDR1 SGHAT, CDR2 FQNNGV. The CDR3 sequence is CASSLWTGFDYEQYF. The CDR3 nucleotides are TGTGCCAGCAGCTTATGGACAGGCTTTGACTACGAGCAGTACTTC.

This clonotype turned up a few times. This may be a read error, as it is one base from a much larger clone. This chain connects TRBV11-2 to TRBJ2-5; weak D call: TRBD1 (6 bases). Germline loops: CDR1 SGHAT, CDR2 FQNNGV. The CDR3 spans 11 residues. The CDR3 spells CASSPDRTRYF. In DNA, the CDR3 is TGTGCCAGCAGCCCCGACAGGACCCGGTACTTC. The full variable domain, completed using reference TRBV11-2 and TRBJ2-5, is EAGVAQSPRYKIIEKRQSVAFWCNPISGHATLYWYQQILGQGPKLLIQFQNNGVVDDSQLPKDRFSAERLKGVDSTLKIQPAKLEDSAVYLCASSPDRTRYFGPGTRLLVL.

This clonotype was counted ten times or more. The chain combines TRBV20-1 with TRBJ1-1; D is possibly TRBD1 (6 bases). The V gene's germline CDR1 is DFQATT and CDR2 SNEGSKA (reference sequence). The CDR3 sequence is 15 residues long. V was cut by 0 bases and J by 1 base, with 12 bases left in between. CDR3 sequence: CSARDLGGPNTEAFF. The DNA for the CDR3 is TGCAGTGCTAGAGATCTTGGGGGGCCGAACACTGAAGCTTTCTTT.

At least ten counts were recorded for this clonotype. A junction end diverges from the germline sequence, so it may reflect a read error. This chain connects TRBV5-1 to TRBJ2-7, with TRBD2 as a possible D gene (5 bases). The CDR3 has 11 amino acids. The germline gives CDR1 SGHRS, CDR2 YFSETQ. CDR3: CASSLRGEQYF. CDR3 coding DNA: TGTGCCAGCAGCTTACGGGGAGAGCAGTACTTC. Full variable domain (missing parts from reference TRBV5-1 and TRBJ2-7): KAGVTQTPRYLIKTRGQQVTLSCSPISGHRSVSWYQQTPGQGLQFLFEYFSETQRNKGNFPGRFSGRQFSNSRSEMNVSTLELGDSALYLCASSLRGEQYFGPGTRLTVT.